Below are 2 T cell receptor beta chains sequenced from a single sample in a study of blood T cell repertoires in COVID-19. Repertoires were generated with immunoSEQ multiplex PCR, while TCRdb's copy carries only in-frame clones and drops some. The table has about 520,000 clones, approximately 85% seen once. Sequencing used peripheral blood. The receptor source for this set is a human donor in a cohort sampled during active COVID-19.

The CDR3 coding sequence is TGTGCCGGAATCGGGATCGCCTCCTACAATGAGCAGTTCTTC. Its translation: CAGIGIASYNEQFF. The chain links TRBV30 to TRBJ2-1, with TRBD2 as a possible D gene (5 bases). CDR1 and CDR2 (germline): GTSNPN, SVGIG (reference sequence). The CDR3 extends over 14 amino acids. The germline V and J ends were trimmed by 8 bases and 0 bases, with 14 bases remaining between them.

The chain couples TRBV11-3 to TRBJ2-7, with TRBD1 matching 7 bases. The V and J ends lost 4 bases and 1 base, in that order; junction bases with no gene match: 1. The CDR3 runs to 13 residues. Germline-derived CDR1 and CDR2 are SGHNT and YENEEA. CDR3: CASSWDSSYEQYF. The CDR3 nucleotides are TGTGCCAGCAGCTGGGACAGTTCCTACGAGCAGTACTTC.